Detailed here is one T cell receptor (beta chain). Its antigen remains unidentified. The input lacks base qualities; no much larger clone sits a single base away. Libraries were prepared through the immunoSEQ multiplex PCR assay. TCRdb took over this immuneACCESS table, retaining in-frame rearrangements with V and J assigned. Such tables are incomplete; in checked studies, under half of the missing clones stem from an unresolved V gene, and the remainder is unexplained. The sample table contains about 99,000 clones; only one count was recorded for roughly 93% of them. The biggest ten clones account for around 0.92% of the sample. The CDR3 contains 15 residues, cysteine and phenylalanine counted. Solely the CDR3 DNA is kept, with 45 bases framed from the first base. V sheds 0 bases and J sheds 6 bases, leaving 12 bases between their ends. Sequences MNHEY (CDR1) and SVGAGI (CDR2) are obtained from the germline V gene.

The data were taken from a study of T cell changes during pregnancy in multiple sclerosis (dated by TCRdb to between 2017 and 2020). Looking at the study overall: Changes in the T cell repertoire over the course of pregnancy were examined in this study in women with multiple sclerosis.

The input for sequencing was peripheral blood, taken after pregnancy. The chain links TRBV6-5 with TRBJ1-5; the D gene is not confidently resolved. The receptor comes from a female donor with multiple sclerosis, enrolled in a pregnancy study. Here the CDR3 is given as CASSYSSYGIQPQHF. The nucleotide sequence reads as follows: TGTGCCAGCAGTTACTCGAGTTACGGGATTCAGCCCCAGCATTTT.